The clone carrying this T cell receptor (beta chain) was detected only a few times. Genomic DNA templated the TCR beta VDJ and CDR3 profiling. TCRdb used MiXCR to reprocess the reads, holding one entry per CDR3 protein. This sample has some 170,000 distinct CDR3 sequences, with 40% to 50% found just once. Flow cytometry had shown expanded CD8+CD57+ cells in the patients chosen for sequencing. These data belong to a study of CD8+CD57+ T cells in acquired aplastic anemia. The V and J ends lost 7 bases and 4 bases respectively, with 20 bases between them. The CDR3 consists of 16 residues. CDR1 and CDR2 (germline): MNHNS, SASEGT.

The source is a human donor with aplastic anemia. This chain joins TRBV6-1 and TRBJ1-5, with a weak D call TRBD1 (5 bases). The sequencing sample was made of sorted CD4+, CD8+, or CD8+CD57+ T cells (not recorded which) from PBMCs. The CDR3, as DNA: TGTGCCAGCACTCTTTTCCAGAGACAGTCGAATCAGCCCCAGCATTTT. Protein product: CASTLFQRQSNQPQHF.